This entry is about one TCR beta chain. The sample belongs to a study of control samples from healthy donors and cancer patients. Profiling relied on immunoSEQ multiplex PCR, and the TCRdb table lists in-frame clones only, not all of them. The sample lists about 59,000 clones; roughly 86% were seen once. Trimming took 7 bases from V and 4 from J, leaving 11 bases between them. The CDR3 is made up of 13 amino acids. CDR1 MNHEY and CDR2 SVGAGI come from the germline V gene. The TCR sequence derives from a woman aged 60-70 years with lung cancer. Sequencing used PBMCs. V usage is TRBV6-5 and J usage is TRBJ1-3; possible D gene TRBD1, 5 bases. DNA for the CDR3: TGTGCCAGCATTGGGGCGAACGGAAACACCATATATTTT. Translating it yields CASIGANGNTIYF.